These 31 T cell receptor beta chains were all obtained from the same sample, sequenced in a study of blood T cells in healthy people across ages (dated by TCRdb to 2014 to 2015). The library relied on 5' RACE. Sequencing was carried out with an Illumina HiSeq 2500. A second 7 to 11 cycle PCR used a sample-barcoded 5' primer and a J-beta primer mix. TCRdb passed the public sequencing reads through fastp at Q25 and MiXCR, retaining productive beta sequences. Each entry is one CDR3 protein sequence, shown with its most common DNA and genes. This sample gives 1.5 million or so distinct CDR3 sequences in total; approximately 42% of them show up just once. The top ten constitute less than 8% of the sample. Source material: blood. The receptor source for this set is a woman between 18 and 29 years old in good health.

The rearrangement links TRBV23-1 to TRBJ1-4; maybe TRBD1 (6 bases). TRBV23-1 is an ORF, and what it does is uncertain. The CDR3 extends over 14 amino acids. The V end lost 0 bases, the J end lost 10 bases, and 12 bases lay between the germline ends. CDR3 bases: TGCGCCAGCAGTCAATCGAAGGGGGGAGGAAAACTGTTTTTT. Translated, it gives CASSQSKGGGKLFF.

The genes are TRBV20-1 and TRBJ2-1; D is perhaps TRBD1 (6 bases). V was cut by 3 bases and J by 5 bases, with 14 bases left in between. The germline V gene encodes CDR1 DFQATT and CDR2 SNEGSKA (reference sequence). The CDR3 length is 14 residues. The CDR3 loop is CSASQGWIDNEQFF. Written as DNA, the CDR3 is TGCAGTGCTAGCCAGGGGTGGATTGACAATGAGCAGTTCTTC.

Concerning this clonotype: A junction end diverges from the germline sequence, so it may reflect a read error. The rearrangement links TRBV14 to TRBJ2-1; D unclear. There are 12 residues in the CDR3. Germline CDR1 is SGHDN and CDR2 is FVKESK. The CDR3 loop is CASSQSGFERFF. The DNA for the CDR3 is TGTGCCAGCAGCCAATCAGGTTTTGAGCGGTTCTTC.

The chain is built from TRBV2 and TRBJ1-1; 7 bases line up with TRBD1. CDR3 length: 14 amino acids. V shed 6 bases, J shed 6 bases, and the junction held 10 bases outside the gene matches. CDR1 SNHLY and CDR2 FYNNEI come from the germline V gene. The CDR3 is CASRPPTGASEAFF. As DNA, the CDR3 is TGTGCCAGCAGGCCCCCTACAGGGGCGTCTGAAGCTTTCTTT.

This clonotype has a handful of counts. The chain uses TRBV10-1 and TRBJ2-5; 9 bases are shared with TRBD1. Trimming removed 5 bases from V and 7 bases from J; junction bases left unmatched: 5. The germline V gene encodes CDR1 WNHNN and CDR2 SYGVQD (reference sequence). CDR3 length equals 13 residues. This CDR3 is CASSPDRGGTQYF. DNA for the CDR3: TGCGCCAGCAGTCCGGACAGGGGAGGGACCCAGTACTTC.

This clonotype has a handful of counts. This chain links TRBV5-1 with TRBJ1-5; 7 positions match TRBD1. J lost 3 bases, V lost 2 bases, and 5 bases had no gene match. This CDR3 region has 15 residues. CDR1 and CDR2 (germline): SGHRS, YFSETQ. The CDR3 loop is CASSLEGQTNQPQHF. The CDR3 bases are TGCGCCAGCAGCTTAGAGGGACAGACCAATCAGCCCCAGCATTTT.

The genes are TRBV2 and TRBJ2-3; D may correspond to TRBD1 or TRBD2 (7 bases each). Germline assignment: CDR1 SNHLY and CDR2 FYNNEI. This CDR3 is 15 amino acids long. Trimming shortened V by 5 bases and J by 5 bases, and 17 bases separated the two germline ends. In nucleotides, the CDR3 is TGTGCCAGCAGTCAACTAGCGAGGGGGCGAGATACGCAGTATTTT. Its translation is CASSQLARGRDTQYF. Based on the CDR3 plus reference TRBV2 and TRBJ2-3, the full variable domain is EPEVTQTPSHQVTQMGQEVILRCVPISNHLYFYWYRQILGQKVEFLVSFYNNEISEKSEIFDDQFSVERPDGSNFTLKIRSTKLEDSAMYFCASSQLARGRDTQYFGPGTRLTVL.

This clonotype was recorded only once. V is TRBV7-2 and J is TRBJ1-4; D not resolved. The V end lost 1 base, the J end lost 5 bases, and 8 bases lay between the germline ends. The CDR3 totals 14 residues. Germline V gene lookup returns CDR1 SGHTA and CDR2 FQGNSA. As DNA, the CDR3 is TGTGCCAGCAGCTTAGGGGGTCTAAATGAAAAACTGTTTTTT. Residues: CASSLGGLNEKLFF.

The chain carries TRBV7-9 and TRBJ2-7, with a tentative D call TRBD2 (7 bases). This CDR3 spans 17 amino acids. Germline V gives CDR1 SEHNR, CDR2 FQNEAQ (reference sequence). The V end lost 4 bases, the J end lost 2 bases, and 21 bases lay between the germline ends. In DNA form, the CDR3 reads TGTGCCAGCAGCTCCCCAGCGGGACATCCCTCGGCCTACGAGCAGTACTTC. Residues: CASSSPAGHPSAYEQYF.

This clonotype was seen more than once but under ten times. The chain links TRBV6-5 to TRBJ2-3, with D possibly matching TRBD2 (5 bases). The CDR3 extends over 15 amino acids. Germline V gene lookup returns CDR1 MNHEY and CDR2 SVGAGI. The V and J ends lost 2 bases and 1 base respectively, with 10 bases between them. CDR3 nucleotide sequence: TGTGCCAGCAGTTACGGAGTCGGGGGCACAGATACGCAGTATTTT. Its translation is CASSYGVGGTDTQYF.

The chain recombines TRBV4-1 with TRBJ1-1; TRBD1 matches at 12 bases. Looked up from germline, CDR1 is MGHRA and CDR2 is YSYEKL. The CDR3 is 19 amino acids. V gave up 3 bases and J gave up 4 bases; unmatched junction bases: 15. The CDR3: CASSHYAGTGGARGTEAFF. The CDR3 DNA is TGCGCCAGCAGCCACTACGCCGGGACAGGGGGCGCGAGGGGCACTGAAGCTTTCTTT.

The sample holds one count of this clonotype. J is TRBJ2-5 and V is TRBV20-1, with TRBD2 matching 8 bases. From germline, CDR1 is DFQATT and CDR2 SNEGSKA (reference sequence). V shed 1 base and J 11 bases; nucleotides not matched to a gene: 12. This CDR3 spans 14 amino acids. CDR3 DNA sequence: TGCAGTGCTAGAGCCCCAACCAGCGGGGGTGGGCAGTACTTC. Residues: CSARAPTSGGGQYF.

This clonotype was found a few times. The rearrangement joins TRBV20-1 to TRBJ2-4; possibly TRBD1 for D (6 bases). The DNA end is more similar to TRBJ2-7, so the J call may be wrong. CDR3 length: 15 residues. Germline assignment: CDR1 DFQATT and CDR2 SNEGSKA (reference sequence). CDR3 region: CSARSRSGGGYEQYF. CDR3 DNA sequence: TGCAGTGCTAGATCTCGCTCTGGGGGCGGGTACGAGCAGTACTTC.

This clonotype appeared a few times. This chain joins TRBV29-1 and TRBJ2-3, with D possibly being TRBD2 (6 bases). The V and J ends lost 0 bases and 7 bases respectively, with 14 bases between them. CDR1 is SQVTM and CDR2 is ANQGSEA in the germline V gene. The CDR3 is made up of 14 amino acids. The CDR3 reads CSVEDQDRGNTQYF. CDR3 coding DNA: TGCAGCGTTGAAGATCAGGACCGGGGGAATACGCAGTATTTT.

This clonotype was detected a few times. The chain joins TRBV6-2 or TRBV6-3 to TRBJ1-2; 10 bases match TRBD1. The CDR3 is made up of 16 amino acids. Germline values: CDR1 MNHEY, CDR2 SVGEGT. J gave up 0 bases and V 8 bases, and 9 bases lay outside the gene matches. CDR3 DNA sequence: TGTGCCAGCCGCCCTCCCGGGACAGGGGCTAACTATGGCTACACCTTC. Translated: CASRPPGTGANYGYTF.

For this clonotype: The germline gene is not matched at one end of the junction; a read error may be the cause. The chain uses TRBV28 and TRBJ2-7; D is possibly TRBD2 (6 bases). This CDR3 contains 15 residues. Looked up from germline, CDR1 is MDHEN and CDR2 is SYDVKM. The CDR3 DNA reads TGTGCCAGCAGAATTACGATGGACTACTCCGACGAGCAGTACTTC. The encoded protein is CASRITMDYSDEQYF.

The sample holds a few counts of this clonotype. The CDR3 is CASSPGDLYTDTQYF. Here the CDR3 DNA reads TGTGCCAGCAGCCCTGGGGACTTGTACACAGATACGCAGTATTTT. The chain employs TRBV7-8 and TRBJ2-3; tentatively, D is TRBD2 (6 bases). This CDR3 is built from 15 residues. Germline loops: CDR1 SGHVS, CDR2 FQNEAQ. Trimming removed 5 bases at V and 2 bases at J, with 14 bases between.

This clonotype was recorded a few times. The chain recombines TRBV5-1 with TRBJ2-1, with TRBD1 identical over 7 bases. The CDR3 is 13 residues long. CDR1 and CDR2 (germline): SGHRS, YFSETQ. Losses at the gene ends were 4 bases for V and 10 bases for J; bases not matched to a gene: 8. CDR3 amino acids: CASSRLTGAEQFF. The CDR3 nucleotides read TGCGCCAGCAGCCGCCTTACAGGGGCCGAGCAGTTCTTC.

This clonotype was seen a handful of times. The CDR3 loop is CAISQGMFQDPKNIQYF. Written as DNA, the CDR3 is TGTGCCATCAGCCAGGGGATGTTTCAGGACCCCAAAAACATTCAGTACTTC. The chain employs TRBV10-3 and TRBJ2-4; D possibly corresponds to TRBD1 (6 bases). The CDR3 is made up of 17 amino acids. Trimming removed 6 bases from V and 2 bases from J, with 20 bases in between. In germline, CDR1 is ENHRY, CDR2 SYGVKD.

J is TRBJ2-7 and V is TRBV6-2 or TRBV6-3; the D gene is possibly TRBD1 (6 bases). This CDR3 region has 12 residues. CDR1 and CDR2 (germline): MNHEY, SVGEGT. The V gene lost 5 bases and the J gene lost 5 bases, with 10 bases spanning the gap. The DNA of the CDR3 is TGTGCCAGCAGTCCAGGGGCCAACGAGCAGTACTTC. Its translation is CASSPGANEQYF.

The chain recombines TRBV20-1 with TRBJ2-1; D tentatively fits TRBD1 or TRBD2 (6 bases each). The V end was cut by 6 bases, the J end by 9 bases, with 24 bases between. In germline, CDR1 is DFQATT, CDR2 SNEGSKA (reference sequence). The CDR3 contains 15 residues. The CDR3 reads CSAPSWTGALGEQFF. Written as DNA, the CDR3 is TGCAGTGCGCCCTCCTGGACGGGGGCCCTAGGTGAGCAGTTCTTC.

This clonotype was counted ten times or more. The chain combines TRBV20-1 with TRBJ2-3; no clear D. Trimming shortened V by 5 bases and J by 2 bases, and 11 bases separated the two germline ends. Germline CDR1 reads DFQATT; CDR2 reads SNEGSKA (reference sequence). The CDR3 is 13 residues long. CDR3 protein: CSAPPRTTDTQYF. The CDR3 DNA follows: TGCAGTGCTCCACCCCGGACCACAGATACGCAGTATTTT.

This clonotype was detected a few times. This chain links TRBV7-3 with TRBJ2-5; D may be TRBD2 (6 bases). The germline CDR1 and CDR2 sequences are SGHTA and FQGTGA. V was clipped by 3 bases and J by 4 bases, with 15 bases between them. This CDR3 comprises 15 residues. The CDR3 nucleotides read TGTGCCAGCAGCTTCCAGCCGGGACTGCCAGAGACCCAGTACTTC. Its protein is CASSFQPGLPETQYF.

The J gene is TRBJ1-5, the V gene TRBV6-1; unclear D gene. CDR3 length equals 14 residues. Deletions cut 7 bases from V and 0 bases from J, with 10 bases between. Germline V CDR1 and CDR2: MNHNS, SASEGT. CDR3 sequence (DNA): TGTGCCAGCAAAGCCAGGTTTAGCAATCAGCCCCAGCATTTT. Its protein is CASKARFSNQPQHF.

V and J are TRBV20-1 and TRBJ1-2; 7 nucleotides line up with TRBD1. This CDR3 is built from 16 residues. The junction had 11 bases not matched to a gene; V was cut back by 1 base and J by 3 bases. Germline V gene data show CDR1 as DFQATT and CDR2 as SNEGSKA (reference sequence). The CDR3 DNA reads TGCAGTGCTAGAGGTCCGACACAGGGGCAATACTATGGCTACACCTTC. This gives the protein CSARGPTQGQYYGYTF.

The V gene is TRBV14, the J gene TRBJ1-6, with D possibly matching TRBD1 (5 bases). The CDR3 extends over 19 amino acids. CDR1 SGHDN and CDR2 FVKESK come from the germline V gene. The ends were cut back, 0 bases at V and 9 bases at J, with 24 bases in the middle. The CDR3, as DNA: TGTGCCAGCAGCCAAGATCGGGCAGGGCGACGAACCTTAAGTTCACCCCTCCACTTT. Residues: CASSQDRAGRRTLSSPLHF.

This clonotype was detected many times. The CDR3 region is CASSTSDTQYF. The CDR3 region has the DNA TGTGCCAGTTCGACCTCAGATACGCAGTATTTT. The rearrangement links TRBV6-5 to TRBJ2-3; no reliable D call. The CDR3 sequence is 11 residues long. CDR1 and CDR2 (germline): MNHEY, SVGAGI. V lost 9 bases to trimming and J lost 4 bases, with 8 bases between them.

This clonotype was seen only a few times. This chain links TRBV6-5 with TRBJ2-5; 9 bases are a match to TRBD2. CDR3 length: 15 residues. Germline CDR1 reads MNHEY; CDR2 reads SVGAGI. J gave up 1 base and V 7 bases, and 7 bases lay outside the gene matches. The chain's CDR3 is CASTSSGGTQETQYF. CDR3 coding DNA: TGTGCCAGCACTTCGAGCGGGGGGACCCAAGAGACCCAGTACTTC.

This clonotype was seen a handful of times. The chain is built from TRBV10-3 and TRBJ1-1, with D uncertain. V lost 10 bases and J lost 1, with 13 bases in between. Germline lookup yields CDR1 ENHRY and CDR2 SYGVKD. The CDR3 is 13 residues long. CDR3 in amino acids: CATSLGGNTEAFF. The CDR3, as DNA: TGTGCCACTTCCCTGGGCGGGAACACTGAAGCTTTCTTT.

This clonotype was seen a handful of times. The rearrangement joins TRBV11-2 to TRBJ2-1; 7 bases line up with TRBD1. This CDR3 region has 16 residues. V lost 1 base and J lost 7; bases outside the gene matches: 10. CDR1 is SGHAT, CDR2 FQNNGV, per germline. The DNA of the CDR3 is TGTGCCAGCAGCTTAGTAGAGACAGGGACCTCGAATGAGCAGTTCTTC. It encodes CASSLVETGTSNEQFF.

The chain carries TRBV30 and TRBJ2-5, with TRBD2 as a possible D gene (6 bases). This CDR3 spans 11 amino acids. V was clipped by 2 bases and J by 13 bases, with 14 bases between them. Germline V gene lookup returns CDR1 GTSNPN and CDR2 SVGIG (reference sequence). The DNA of the CDR3 is TGTGCCTGGAGTCCGGGAGTCGGCAGGTACTTC. Translation: CAWSPGVGRYF.